These T cell receptor beta chains were read from a single sample in a study of blood T cell repertoires in COVID-19. TCRdb's copy holds only in-frame clones and misses some; the assay was immunoSEQ multiplex PCR. The sample carries around 200,000 clones, roughly nine tenths recorded once. The specimen was peripheral blood. The receptor set was obtained from a man between 35 and 55 years old with acute or convalescent COVID-19. Both conserved end residues are part of each CDR3. D genes are given only for firm matches. For some rows the clone size is stated as once, few or many, or as a class when expanded; others skip it.

v_gene	j_gene	abundance	d_gene	CDR3aa	CDR3nt
TRBV7-6	TRBJ2-7	-	-	CASSLVGGLDEQYF	TGTGCCAGCAGCTTAGTCGGAGGGTTGGACGAGCAGTACTTC
TRBV4-1	TRBJ1-3	-	-	CASSQERGSSGNTIYF	TGCGCCAGCAGCCAGGAAAGGGGGTCCTCTGGAAACACCATATATTTT
TRBV27	TRBJ2-1	-	TRBD2	CASSLLGTRSHNEQFF	TGTGCCAGCAGTTTATTGGGGACTAGATCACACAATGAGCAGTTCTTC
TRBV19	TRBJ2-6	-	TRBD2	CASSGTGGPGGANVLTF	TGTGCCAGTAGTGGAACGGGAGGGCCGGGAGGGGCCAACGTCCTGACTTTC
TRBV28	TRBJ2-5	-	TRBD2	CASSFRGAGVQETQYF	TGTGCCAGCAGTTTTAGGGGAGCGGGAGTACAAGAGACCCAGTACTTC
TRBV15	TRBJ1-2	-	-	CATGHRGEQEPYGYTF	TGTGCCACCGGTCATCGCGGGGAGCAGGAACCTTATGGCTACACCTTC
TRBV28	TRBJ1-6	-	-	CASSLGPGDYNSPLHF	TGTGCCAGCAGTTTGGGCCCAGGTGATTATAATTCACCCCTCCACTTT
TRBV12-3/TRBV12-4	TRBJ2-3	-	TRBD2	CASTGGVRDTQYF	TGTGCCAGTACCGGGGGGGTAAGGGATACGCAGTATTTT
TRBV11-3	TRBJ2-3	-	-	CASSLAGIQYF	TGTGCCAGCAGCTTAGCGGGTATACAGTATTTT
TRBV9	TRBJ1-5	-	-	CASSVGGRDNQPQHF	TGTGCCAGCAGCGTAGGGGGCAGGGACAATCAGCCCCAGCATTTT
TRBV5-1	TRBJ1-1	-	-	CASSLRNRREAFF	TGCGCCAGCAGCTTGAGAAACAGACGTGAAGCTTTCTTT
TRBV7-6	TRBJ2-1	-	TRBD2	CASSSPRTSGGAYNEQFF	TGTGCCAGCAGCTCTCCCCGGACTAGCGGGGGGGCCTACAATGAGCAGTTCTTC
TRBV28	TRBJ1-1	-	TRBD1	CASSAHLTGQAFF	TGTGCCAGCAGTGCCCATTTAACGGGACAGGCTTTCTTT
TRBV4-3	TRBJ2-7	-	-	CASSQAPTYEQYF	TGCGCCAGCAGCCAAGCTCCTACCTACGAGCAGTACTTC
TRBV28	TRBJ1-4	-	TRBD1	CASSYKGTGSGKLFF	TGTGCCAGCAGTTATAAGGGGACAGGGAGCGGAAAACTGTTTTTT
TRBV19	TRBJ2-1	-	-	CASSMVSDTHNEQFF	TGTGCCAGTAGTATGGTTTCAGATACCCACAATGAGCAGTTCTTC
TRBV21-1	TRBJ2-5	-	-	CASSKVQAGETQYF	TGTGCCAGCAGCAAAGTTCAGGCGGGAGAGACCCAGTACTTC
TRBV29-1	TRBJ2-1	-	-	CSVRTSESNNEQFF	TGCAGCGTCCGAACTAGTGAGAGTAACAATGAGCAGTTCTTC
TRBV6-5	TRBJ2-4	-	-	CASSQGTKNIQYF	TGTGCCAGCAGCCAGGGGACCAAAAACATTCAGTACTTC
TRBV5-1	TRBJ2-5	-	TRBD1	CASSLGQGAWETQYF	TGCGCCAGCAGCTTGGGACAGGGGGCATGGGAGACCCAGTACTTC
TRBV28	TRBJ1-6	-	TRBD1	CASFGAGGYNSPLHF	TGTGCCAGCTTTGGGGCAGGGGGATATAATTCACCCCTCCACTTT
TRBV5-1	TRBJ2-3	-	TRBD1	CASRQGYNTDTQYF	TGCGCCAGCCGACAGGGCTACAACACAGATACGCAGTATTTT
TRBV3-1/TRBV3-2	TRBJ2-7	-	TRBD1	CATSPGGYYEQYF	TGTGCCACCTCCCCAGGGGGATATTACGAGCAGTACTTC
TRBV7-2	TRBJ2-1	-	-	CASSSPGEQIAYNEQFF	TGTGCCAGCAGTTCCCCCGGGGAACAGATCGCCTACAATGAGCAGTTCTTC
TRBV6-2/TRBV6-3	TRBJ1-2	-	-	CASSQPPSYGYTF	TGTGCCAGCAGTCAACCCCCTAGCTATGGCTACACCTTC
TRBV11-2	TRBJ1-2	once	-	CASSFAGADGYTF	TGTGCCAGCAGCTTCGCAGGGGCGGATGGCTACACCTTC
TRBV4-1	TRBJ2-2	-	-	CASSRPEWMGTTNTGELFF	TGCGCCAGCAGTCGCCCCGAGTGGATGGGGACAACAAACACCGGGGAGCTGTTTTTT
TRBV6-5	TRBJ1-2	-	TRBD1	CASSSGTGALGGYTF	TGTGCCAGCAGCTCCGGGACAGGGGCCCTCGGGGGCTACACCTTC
TRBV6-5	TRBJ1-2	-	TRBD1	CASSYSLAGGSYGYTF	TGTGCCAGCAGTTACTCGTTGGCAGGGGGCAGCTATGGCTACACCTTC
TRBV5-6	TRBJ2-7	once	TRBD2	CASSLQPGLGYEQYF	TGTGCCAGCAGCTTGCAGCCGGGACTAGGATACGAGCAGTACTTC
TRBV27	TRBJ2-1	-	TRBD2	CASSSPSGGGGNEQFF	TGTGCCAGCAGTTCCCCCTCGGGGGGGGGCGGGAATGAGCAGTTCTTC
TRBV27	TRBJ1-5	-	-	CATTPGGRNQPQHF	TGTGCCACAACCCCCGGGGGGCGCAATCAGCCCCAGCATTTT
TRBV4-1	TRBJ1-1	-	TRBD1	CASSQTDRGNTEAFF	TGCGCCAGCAGCCAGACAGACAGGGGCAACACTGAAGCTTTCTTT
TRBV3-1/TRBV3-2	TRBJ2-3	-	-	CASSQAGVLTDTQYF	TGTGCCAGCAGCCAAGCGGGGGTCCTCACAGATACGCAGTATTTT
TRBV6-6	TRBJ2-7	-	TRBD1	CASSDGTGGDRGQYF	TGTGCCAGCAGTGACGGGACAGGGGGGGATCGAGGGCAGTACTTC
TRBV10-1	TRBJ2-7	-	-	CASSDGSIGSYEQYF	TGCGCCAGCAGTGACGGGTCTATTGGATCCTACGAGCAGTACTTC
TRBV7-3	TRBJ2-2	-	TRBD2	CASSLTTAGAAGELFF	TGTGCCAGCAGCTTAACTACAGCGGGAGCGGCCGGGGAGCTGTTTTTT
TRBV3-1/TRBV3-2	TRBJ1-1	-	-	CASSQDPLQAFF	TGTGCCAGCAGCCAAGATCCCCTGCAGGCTTTCTTT
TRBV30	TRBJ1-6	-	TRBD1	CAWSSTGTETSPLHF	TGTGCCTGGAGTAGTACAGGGACAGAGACATCACCCCTCCACTTT
TRBV5-1	TRBJ2-7	-	TRBD1	CASSMGQGGNEQYF	TGCGCCAGCAGCATGGGACAGGGGGGGAACGAGCAGTACTTC